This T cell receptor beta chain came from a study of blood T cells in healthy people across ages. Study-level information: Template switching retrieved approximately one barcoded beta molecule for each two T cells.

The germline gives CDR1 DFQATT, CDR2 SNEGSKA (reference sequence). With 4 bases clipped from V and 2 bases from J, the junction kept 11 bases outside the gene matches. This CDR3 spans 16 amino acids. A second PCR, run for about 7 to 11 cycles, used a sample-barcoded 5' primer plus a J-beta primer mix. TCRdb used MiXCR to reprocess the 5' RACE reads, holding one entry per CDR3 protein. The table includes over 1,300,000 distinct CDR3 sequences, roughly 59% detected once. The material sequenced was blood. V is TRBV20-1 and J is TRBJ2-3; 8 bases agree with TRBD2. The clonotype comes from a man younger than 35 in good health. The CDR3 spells CSANTLAGLLTDTQYF. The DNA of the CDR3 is TGCAGTGCTAATACCTTAGCGGGATTGCTCACAGATACGCAGTATTTT.